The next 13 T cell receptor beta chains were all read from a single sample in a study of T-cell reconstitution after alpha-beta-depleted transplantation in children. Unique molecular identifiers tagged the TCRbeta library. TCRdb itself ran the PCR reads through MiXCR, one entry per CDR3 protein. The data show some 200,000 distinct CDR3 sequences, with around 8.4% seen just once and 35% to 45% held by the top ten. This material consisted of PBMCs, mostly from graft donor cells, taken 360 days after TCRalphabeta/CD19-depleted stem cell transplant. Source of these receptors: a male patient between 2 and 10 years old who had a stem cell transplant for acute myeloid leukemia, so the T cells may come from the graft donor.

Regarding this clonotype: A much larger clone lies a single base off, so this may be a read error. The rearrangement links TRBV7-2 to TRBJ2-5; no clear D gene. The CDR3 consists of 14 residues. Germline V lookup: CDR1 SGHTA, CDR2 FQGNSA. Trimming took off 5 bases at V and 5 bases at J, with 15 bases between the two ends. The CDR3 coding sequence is TGTGCCAGCAGCATACGACTTACTGGGGAGACCCAGTACTTC. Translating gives CASSIRLTGETQYF.

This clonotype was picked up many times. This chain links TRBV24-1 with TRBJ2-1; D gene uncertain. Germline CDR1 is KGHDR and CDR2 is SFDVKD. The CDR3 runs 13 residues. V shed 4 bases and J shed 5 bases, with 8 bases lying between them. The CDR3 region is CATSDAGHNEQFF. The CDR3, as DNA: TGTGCCACCAGTGACGCAGGACACAATGAGCAGTTCTTC.

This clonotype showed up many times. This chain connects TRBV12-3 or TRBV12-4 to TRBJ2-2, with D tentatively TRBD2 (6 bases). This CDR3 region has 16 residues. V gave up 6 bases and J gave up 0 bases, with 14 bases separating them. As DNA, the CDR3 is TGTGCCAGCAGGCAGGGTGGCGGGACGAACACCGGGGAGCTGTTTTTT. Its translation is CASRQGGGTNTGELFF.

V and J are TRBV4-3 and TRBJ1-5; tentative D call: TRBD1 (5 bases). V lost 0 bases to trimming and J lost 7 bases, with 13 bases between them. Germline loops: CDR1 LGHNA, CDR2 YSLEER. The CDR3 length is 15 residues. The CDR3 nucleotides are TGCGCCAGCAGCCAAGAAGTTAGAGGGGAGCAGCCCCAGCATTTT. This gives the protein CASSQEVRGEQPQHF.

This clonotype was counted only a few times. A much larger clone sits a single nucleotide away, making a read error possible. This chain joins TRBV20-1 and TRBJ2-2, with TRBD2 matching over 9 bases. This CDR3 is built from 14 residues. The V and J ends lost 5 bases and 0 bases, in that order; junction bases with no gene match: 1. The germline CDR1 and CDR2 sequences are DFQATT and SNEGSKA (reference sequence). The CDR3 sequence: CSAPSGANTGELFF. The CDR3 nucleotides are TGCAGTGCTCCTAGCGGGGCGAACACCGGGGAGCTGTTTTTT.

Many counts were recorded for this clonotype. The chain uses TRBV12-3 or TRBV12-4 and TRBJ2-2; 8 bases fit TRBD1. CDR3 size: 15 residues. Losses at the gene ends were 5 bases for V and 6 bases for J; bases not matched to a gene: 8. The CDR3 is CASSVNRGFPGELFF. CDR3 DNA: TGTGCCAGCAGTGTGAACAGGGGGTTCCCCGGGGAGCTGTTTTTT.

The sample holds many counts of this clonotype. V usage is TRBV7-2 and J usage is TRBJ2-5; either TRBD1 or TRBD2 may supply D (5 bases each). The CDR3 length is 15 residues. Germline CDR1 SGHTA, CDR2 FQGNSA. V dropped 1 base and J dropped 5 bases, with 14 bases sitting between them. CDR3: CASSLGYGAWETQYF. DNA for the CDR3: TGTGCCAGCAGCTTAGGATACGGGGCATGGGAGACCCAGTACTTC.

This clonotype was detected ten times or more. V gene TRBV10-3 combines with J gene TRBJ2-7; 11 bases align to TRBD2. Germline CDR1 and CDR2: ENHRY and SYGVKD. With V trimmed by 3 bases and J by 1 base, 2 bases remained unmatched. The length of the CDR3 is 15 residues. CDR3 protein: CAISETSGSSYEQYF. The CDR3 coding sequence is TGTGCCATCAGTGAAACTAGCGGGAGTTCCTACGAGCAGTACTTC.

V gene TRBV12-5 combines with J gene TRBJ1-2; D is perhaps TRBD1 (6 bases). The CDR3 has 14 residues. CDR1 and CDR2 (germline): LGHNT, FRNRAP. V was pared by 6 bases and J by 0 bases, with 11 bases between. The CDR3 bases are TGTGCTAGTGGAATCACAGGGACTAACTATGGCTACACCTTC. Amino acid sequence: CASGITGTNYGYTF. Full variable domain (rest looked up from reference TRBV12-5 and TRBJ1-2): DARVTQTPRHKVTEMGQEVTMRCQPILGHNTVFWYRQTMMQGLELLAYFRNRAPLDDSGMPKDRFSAEMPDATLATLKIQPSEPRDSAVYFCASGITGTNYGYTFGSGTRLTVV.

The DNA of the CDR3 is TGTGCCAGCAGTTTCCTCCGGGGAGCGGGGGGGCCCTACAATGAGCAGTTCTTC. This codes for CASSFLRGAGGPYNEQFF. V usage is TRBV6-2 or TRBV6-3 and J usage is TRBJ2-1; TRBD2 matches at 10 bases. Germline CDR1 reads MNHEY; CDR2 reads SVGEGT. The CDR3 covers 18 residues. V was clipped by 4 bases and J by 2 bases; unmatched bases: 11.

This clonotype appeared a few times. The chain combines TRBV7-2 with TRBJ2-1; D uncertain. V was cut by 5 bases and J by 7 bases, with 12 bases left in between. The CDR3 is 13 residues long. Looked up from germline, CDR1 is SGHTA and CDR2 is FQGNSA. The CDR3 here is CASSAAIRNEQFF. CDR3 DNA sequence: TGTGCCAGCAGCGCAGCCATCAGGAATGAGCAGTTCTTC.

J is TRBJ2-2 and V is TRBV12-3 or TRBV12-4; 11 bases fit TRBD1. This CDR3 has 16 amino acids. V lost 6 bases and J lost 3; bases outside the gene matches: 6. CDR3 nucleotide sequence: TGTGCCAGCAGACGGACAGGGGGCAGCGACACCGGGGAGCTGTTTTTT. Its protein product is CASRRTGGSDTGELFF.

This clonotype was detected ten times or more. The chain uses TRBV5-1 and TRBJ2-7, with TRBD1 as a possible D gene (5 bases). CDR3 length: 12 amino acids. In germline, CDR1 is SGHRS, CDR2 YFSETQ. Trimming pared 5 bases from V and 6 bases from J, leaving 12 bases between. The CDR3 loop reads CASRGKGVEQYV. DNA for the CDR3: TGCGCCAGCAGAGGAAAAGGGGTCGAGCAGTACGTC.